The 20 T cell receptor beta chains below were found in one sample sequenced in a study of blood T cell repertoires in COVID-19. The data were produced by immunoSEQ multiplex PCR, yet TCRdb's version contains in-frame clones alone and is incomplete. The sample carries about 55,000 clones, 82% recorded once. The sequenced sample consisted of peripheral blood. Receptors were obtained from an elderly man with COVID-19, enrolled during active disease.

V usage is TRBV5-1 and J usage is TRBJ1-1; 7 bases are a match to TRBD1. Germline V gene data show CDR1 as SGHRS and CDR2 as YFSETQ. This CDR3 has 17 amino acids. V lost 0 bases and J lost 2; bases outside the gene matches: 10. The CDR3 region is CASSLVQGRVFNTEAFF. CDR3 DNA: TGCGCCAGCAGCTTGGTACAGGGGCGAGTTTTTAACACTGAAGCTTTCTTT.

The genes are TRBV2 and TRBJ2-3, with 8 bases fitting TRBD2. CDR1 is SNHLY and CDR2 is FYNNEI in the germline V gene. CDR3 length equals 15 residues. V trimming: 2 bases; J trimming: 4 bases; junction bases outside the gene matches: 5. CDR3 nucleotides: TGTGCCAGCAGTGAACCCTCGGGGGGGGCAGATACGCAGTATTTT. Translation gives CASSEPSGGADTQYF. Drawing the rest from reference TRBV2 and TRBJ2-3, the complete variable domain is EPEVTQTPSHQVTQMGQEVILRCVPISNHLYFYWYRQILGQKVEFLVSFYNNEISEKSEIFDDQFSVERPDGSNFTLKIRSTKLEDSAMYFCASSEPSGGADTQYFGPGTRLTVL.

V is TRBV10-2 and J is TRBJ2-5; 7 bases fit TRBD2. From germline, CDR1 is WSHSY and CDR2 SAAADI. There are 13 residues in the CDR3. The V gene end was trimmed by 8 bases and the J gene end by 3 bases; junction bases not matched to a gene: 6. CDR3 sequence reads: CASCGRAEETQYF. The CDR3 region has the DNA TGCGCCAGCTGTGGGAGGGCCGAAGAGACCCAGTACTTC.

The V gene is TRBV19, the J gene TRBJ1-4; a weak D match, TRBD1 (5 bases). The germline V gene has CDR1 LNHDA and CDR2 SQIVND (reference sequence). The CDR3 is made up of 14 amino acids. Trimming left V 6 bases short and J 8 bases short, with 16 bases between. The CDR3 sequence is CASRTGPEGEKLFF. The CDR3 bases are TGTGCCAGTAGGACCGGGCCGGAGGGGGAAAAACTGTTTTTT.

The chain uses TRBV6-5 and TRBJ1-5, with D unclear. The CDR3 extends over 15 amino acids. Per the germline V gene, CDR1 is MNHEY and CDR2 is SVGAGI. The V gene lost 8 bases and the J gene lost 2 bases, with 16 bases spanning the gap. CDR3 DNA sequence: TGTGCCAGCCACCCTCAGTGGACTGGCAATCAGCCCCAGCATTTT. It is translated as CASHPQWTGNQPQHF.

The V and J genes are TRBV11-1 and TRBJ2-3, with D perhaps matching TRBD1 (6 bases). The CDR3 extends over 15 amino acids. V was trimmed by 2 bases and J by 2 bases, leaving 11 bases between them. Germline values: CDR1 SGHAT, CDR2 FQDESV (reference sequence). The CDR3 DNA reads TGTGCCAGCAGCTTATTAGGACAGACCACAGATACGCAGTATTTT. It is translated as CASSLLGQTTDTQYF.

The chain links TRBV14 to TRBJ2-5; 11 bases agree with TRBD2. V trimming: 3 bases; J trimming: 3 bases; junction bases outside the gene matches: 6. Germline V gene data show CDR1 as SGHDN and CDR2 as FVKESK. There are 16 residues in the CDR3. The DNA for the CDR3 is TGTGCCAGCAGCCATCACCGACTAGCGGGGAAAGAGACCCAGTACTTC. It specifies CASSHHRLAGKETQYF.

The chain carries TRBV11-2 and TRBJ1-6; 9 bases fit TRBD1. V lost 6 bases, J lost 6 bases, and 6 bases stayed unmatched. This CDR3 comprises 15 residues. Germline V gives CDR1 SGHAT, CDR2 FQNNGV. The CDR3 region has the DNA TGTGCCAGCAGGGTCGGACAGGGGACTAATTCACCCCTCCACTTT. Protein sequence: CASRVGQGTNSPLHF.

The chain employs TRBV24-1 and TRBJ1-2; D is unresolved. CDR1 is KGHDR, CDR2 SFDVKD, per germline. The CDR3 is made up of 14 amino acids. Trimming left V 2 bases short and J 7 bases short, with 13 bases between. In DNA, the CDR3 is TGTGCCACCAGTGATTCCCACTTAAGTGGTGGCTACACCTTC. Translating gives CATSDSHLSGGYTF.

This chain joins TRBV18 and TRBJ1-4; TRBD1 matches 9 bases. The length of the CDR3 is 15 residues. CDR1 and CDR2 (germline): KGHSH, LQKENI. V gave up 2 bases and J gave up 5 bases; unmatched junction bases: 3. The CDR3 loop is CASSPRQGGNEKLFF. CDR3 coding DNA: TGTGCCAGCTCACCAAGACAGGGGGGGAATGAAAAACTGTTTTTT.

The chain couples TRBV5-4 to TRBJ2-7; TRBD2 matches at 11 bases. Per the germline V gene, CDR1 is SGHNT and CDR2 is YYREEE (reference sequence). Trimming at V came to 1 base and at J to 6 bases, leaving 12 bases not matched to a gene. This CDR3 contains 17 residues. The CDR3 loop reads CASSLRLAGGPLGEQYF. As DNA, the CDR3 is TGTGCCAGCAGCTTGAGGCTAGCGGGGGGCCCCCTTGGCGAGCAGTACTTC.

The chain joins TRBV15 to TRBJ2-3; TRBD2 agrees at 11 bases. Germline CDR1 LNHNV, CDR2 YYDKDF (reference sequence). This CDR3 comprises 16 residues. Losses at the gene ends were 6 bases for V and 3 bases for J; bases not matched to a gene: 8. Written as DNA, the CDR3 is TGTGCCACCAGTCCCGCTAGCGGGGGGTTTACAGATACGCAGTATTTT. Its translation: CATSPASGGFTDTQYF.

This CDR3 reads CASSLGRETQYF. Written as DNA, the CDR3 is TGTGCCAGCAGCTTAGGTCGAGAGACCCAGTACTTC. The chain joins TRBV7-6 to TRBJ2-5; unclear D gene. CDR3 size: 12 residues. V was cut by 1 base and J by 4 bases, with 4 bases left in between. CDR1 is SGHVS, CDR2 FNYEAQ, per germline.

V usage is TRBV27 and J usage is TRBJ1-2; D gene ambiguous. Germline CDR1 is MNHEY and CDR2 is SMNVEV (reference sequence). V was cut by 2 bases and J by 2 bases, with 9 bases left in between. The CDR3 runs 14 residues. The chain's CDR3 is CASSLREKNYGYTF. As DNA, the CDR3 is TGTGCCAGCAGTTTAAGGGAGAAAAACTATGGCTACACCTTC.

The chain couples TRBV7-9 to TRBJ1-1; a weak D match, TRBD1 (5 bases). V dropped 5 bases and J dropped 10 bases, with 11 bases sitting between them. Per the germline V gene, CDR1 is SEHNR and CDR2 is FQNEAQ (reference sequence). The CDR3 contains 11 residues. The CDR3 DNA reads as TGTGCCAGCAGCCTAGGGGAGGGAGCTTTCTTT. Translating it yields CASSLGEGAFF. The complete variable domain, with remaining parts taken from reference TRBV7-9 and TRBJ1-1, reads DTGVSQNPRHKITKRGQNVTFRCDPISEHNRLYWYRQTLGQGPEFLTYFQNEAQLEKSRLLSDRFSAERPKGSFSTLEIQRTEQGDSAMYLCASSLGEGAFFGQGTRLTVV.

V is TRBV9 and J is TRBJ1-4; no reliable D call. V lost 3 bases to trimming and J lost 4 bases, with 10 bases between them. The CDR3 spans 14 residues. Germline V lookup: CDR1 SGDLS, CDR2 YYNGEE. This CDR3 reads CASSDSAVNEKLFF. As DNA, the CDR3 is TGTGCCAGCAGCGACAGTGCCGTTAATGAAAAACTGTTTTTT.

This chain connects TRBV24-1 to TRBJ2-3, with 11 bases that match TRBD2. CDR1 is KGHDR, CDR2 SFDVKD, per germline. The V and J ends lost 2 bases and 5 bases, in that order; junction bases with no gene match: 5. This CDR3 is built from 16 residues. CDR3 nucleotides: TGTGCCACCAGTGATTCGCTAGCGGGGGGTCGAGATACGCAGTATTTT. It codes for CATSDSLAGGRDTQYF.

This clone was detected ten times or more. Other DNA sequences within the sample encode an identical CDR3. This sequence joins TRBV7-2 and TRBJ1-4; 7 nucleotides match TRBD1. V lost 5 bases and J lost 4; bases outside the gene matches: 7. The V gene's germline CDR1 is SGHTA and CDR2 FQGNSA. The CDR3 covers 15 residues. In nucleotides, the CDR3 is TGTGCCAGCAGCGCAGGGGGAAGGGGTAATGAAAAACTGTTTTTT. Encoded protein: CASSAGGRGNEKLFF. Full variable domain (remainder filled in from reference TRBV7-2 and TRBJ1-4): GAGVSQSPSNKVTEKGKDVELRCDPISGHTALYWYRQSLGQGLEFLIYFQGNSAPDKSGLPSDRFSAERTGGSVSTLTIQRTQQEDSAVYLCASSAGGRGNEKLFFGSGTQLSVL.

The chain joins TRBV15 to TRBJ2-3; 9 nucleotides line up with TRBD2. The germline V gene encodes CDR1 LNHNV and CDR2 YYDKDF (reference sequence). V dropped 3 bases and J dropped 11; count of bases not matched to a gene: 0. This CDR3 has 11 residues. CDR3 residues: CATSRTSGQYF. The CDR3 DNA reads as TGTGCCACCAGCAGGACTAGCGGGCAGTATTTT.

The V and J genes are TRBV7-6 and TRBJ1-1; D is possibly TRBD1 (5 bases). The CDR3 loop spans 16 amino acids. CDR1 is SGHVS and CDR2 is FNYEAQ in the germline V gene. Trimming shortened V by 3 bases and J by 0 bases, and 14 bases separated the two germline ends. The CDR3 protein is CASSLAQGLMNTEAFF. CDR3 sequence (DNA): TGTGCCAGCAGCTTGGCCCAGGGCCTTATGAACACTGAAGCTTTCTTT.